A single sample gave rise to the 30 T cell receptor beta chains below, sequenced in a study of T cell changes during pregnancy in multiple sclerosis. Some clones are missing from TCRdb's copy, which holds only in-frame ones; the method was immunoSEQ multiplex PCR. The data contain more than 85,000 clones, 85% to 95% of them singletons. Source: peripheral blood, taken in the second trimester of pregnancy. The receptors were gathered from a female donor with multiple sclerosis, enrolled in a pregnancy study.

This clone has a single count. This chain connects TRBV19 to TRBJ2-7; TRBD1 agrees at 7 bases. CDR3 size: 14 residues. Germline lookup yields CDR1 LNHDA and CDR2 SQIVND (reference sequence). Unmatched junction bases numbered 5, after V lost 3 bases and J lost 3 bases. DNA for the CDR3: TGTGCCAGTAGTATTCGGACAGGTGGCTACGAGCAGTACTTC. Residues: CASSIRTGGYEQYF.

This clone was counted ten times or more. The V gene is TRBV27, the J gene TRBJ1-1, with 7 bases aligning to TRBD1. The germline V gene has CDR1 MNHEY and CDR2 SMNVEV (reference sequence). The CDR3 has 14 amino acids. Losses at the gene ends were 4 bases for V and 1 base for J; bases not matched to a gene: 3. The CDR3 DNA reads as TGTGCCAGCAGTTGGAGGACAGGGAACACTGAAGCTTTCTTT. It yields the protein CASSWRTGNTEAFF.

The rearrangement uses TRBV16 and TRBJ1-6, with D hard to call. This CDR3 spans 12 amino acids. The germline V gene encodes CDR1 KGHSY and CDR2 FQNENV. Trimming stripped 2 bases from V and 18 bases from J, with 14 bases between. CDR3 nucleotides: TGTGCCAGCAGCCAAACGGGCGGGTGGGCCCACTTT. It encodes CASSQTGGWAHF.

The chain is built from TRBV27 and TRBJ1-2; 10 bases match TRBD1. The germline gives CDR1 MNHEY, CDR2 SMNVEV (reference sequence). Trimming took 6 bases from V and 1 from J; bases not matched to a gene: 5. The length of the CDR3 is 15 residues. The CDR3: CASSPGQGVNYGYTF. The CDR3, as DNA: TGTGCCAGCAGCCCAGGACAGGGGGTTAACTATGGCTACACCTTC.

The chain is built from TRBV28 and TRBJ2-5; D might be TRBD1 (5 bases). CDR3 length: 13 residues. V was cut by 2 bases and J by 3 bases, with 7 bases left in between. Germline V gene lookup returns CDR1 MDHEN and CDR2 SYDVKM. The CDR3 DNA is TGTGCCAGCAGTTTAGCCAGGGAAGAGACCCAGTACTTC. Its translation: CASSLAREETQYF.

The gene calls are TRBV11-2 and TRBJ2-5; D may be TRBD1 (5 bases). CDR3 length: 15 amino acids. V was shortened by 5 bases and J by 4 bases, with 17 bases between the two germline ends. CDR1 is SGHAT and CDR2 is FQNNGV in the germline V gene. The CDR3: CASSLRQTSRETQYF. CDR3 coding DNA: TGTGCCAGCAGCCTCCGACAGACGTCCCGAGAGACCCAGTACTTC.

This clone has a single count. The gene calls are TRBV7-2 and TRBJ2-1; D is possibly TRBD2 (7 bases). Trimming cost V 6 bases and J 6 bases, with 18 bases left between them. Germline values: CDR1 SGHTA, CDR2 FQGNSA. This CDR3 spans 15 amino acids. As DNA, the CDR3 is TGTGCCAGCAGTCGAGGGGGGGGGCATAGCAATGAGCAGTTCTTC. Encoded protein: CASSRGGGHSNEQFF.

The chain links TRBV2 to TRBJ1-2, with a possible D match to TRBD1 (5 bases). In germline, CDR1 is SNHLY, CDR2 FYNNEI. V was trimmed by 2 bases and J by 7 bases, leaving 11 bases between them. CDR3 size: 13 residues. The CDR3: CASSEFTGGGYTF. The CDR3 region has the DNA TGTGCCAGCAGTGAATTCACAGGCGGTGGCTACACCTTC.

The chain carries TRBV19 and TRBJ1-2, with TRBD1 matching 12 bases. Germline V gives CDR1 LNHDA, CDR2 SQIVND (reference sequence). V was clipped by 5 bases and J by 5 bases; unmatched bases: 9. The CDR3 totals 16 residues. CDR3 loop: CASSVMPGQGAYGYTF. The CDR3 DNA reads TGTGCCAGTAGTGTTATGCCGGGACAGGGGGCTTATGGCTACACCTTC.

This chain joins TRBV6-5 and TRBJ2-7; TRBD2 is a possible D gene (7 bases). Germline V lookup: CDR1 MNHEY, CDR2 SVGAGI. The CDR3 extends over 12 amino acids. The ends were cut back, 6 bases at V and 7 bases at J, with 13 bases in the middle. In nucleotides, the CDR3 is TGTGCCAGCAGAGGGGGGGCCGGAGAGCAGTACTTC. Translating it yields CASRGGAGEQYF.

This clone showed up just a few times. V and J are TRBV5-1 and TRBJ2-1; TRBD2 agrees at 8 bases. Germline V CDR1 and CDR2: SGHRS, YFSETQ. V shed 1 base, J shed 6 bases, and the junction held 6 bases outside the gene matches. This CDR3 has 15 residues. The DNA of the CDR3 is TGCGCCAGCAGCTTGCTGGGCCGGGAGGGCAATGAGCAGTTCTTC. It yields the protein CASSLLGREGNEQFF.

The chain couples TRBV12-5 to TRBJ2-7, with 7 bases lining up with TRBD2. V lost 8 bases to trimming and J lost 4 bases; unmatched junction nucleotides: 11. The CDR3 runs to 14 residues. CDR1 is LGHNT, CDR2 FRNRAP, per germline. The CDR3 DNA reads TGTGCTAGTTACCCCCGCAGGCGGGAGTACGAGCAGTACTTC. This gives the protein CASYPRRREYEQYF.

This clone was counted a single time. This chain joins TRBV28 and TRBJ2-2, with 13 bases fitting TRBD2. CDR1 and CDR2 (germline): MDHEN, SYDVKM. This CDR3 region has 15 residues. Germline trimming cut 5 bases from V and 4 bases from J; bases unmatched to any gene: 1. CDR3 DNA sequence: TGTGCCAGCAGTGGGACTAGCGGGGTCACCGGGGAGCTGTTTTTT. Its translation is CASSGTSGVTGELFF.

The rearrangement links TRBV6-6 to TRBJ1-6, with a tentative D call TRBD1 (6 bases). V was cut by 6 bases and J by 10 bases, with 19 bases left in between. This CDR3 contains 15 residues. Germline V gene sequence: CDR1 MNHNY, CDR2 SVGAGI (reference sequence). This chain's CDR3 is CASSLLTGLNSPLHF. In nucleotides, the CDR3 is TGTGCCAGCAGCCTCCTGACAGGCTTAAACTCACCCCTCCACTTT.

The chain uses TRBV9 and TRBJ2-7; D is possibly TRBD2 (6 bases). The CDR3 contains 14 residues. The V gene lost 2 bases and the J gene lost 2 bases, with 11 bases spanning the gap. The germline gives CDR1 SGDLS, CDR2 YYNGEE. The CDR3 DNA reads TGTGCCAGCAGCGTTGCGGGGTCTACCTACGAGCAGTACTTC. It encodes CASSVAGSTYEQYF.

The V gene is TRBV19, the J gene TRBJ1-5; no clear D. The CDR3 has 15 residues. Deletions cut 6 bases from V and 0 bases from J, with 12 bases between. Germline CDR1 reads LNHDA; CDR2 reads SQIVND (reference sequence). For the CDR3, the DNA is TGTGCCAGTAGCCATGCTAGAGATAGCAATCAGCCCCAGCATTTT. It yields the protein CASSHARDSNQPQHF.

The rearrangement links TRBV11-2 to TRBJ2-1, with D uncertain. The V and J ends lost 5 bases and 4 bases respectively, with 9 bases between them. Germline CDR1 and CDR2: SGHAT and FQNNGV. The CDR3 runs to 13 residues. CDR3 protein: CASSPLIYNEQFF. CDR3 sequence (DNA): TGTGCCAGCAGCCCCCTAATTTACAATGAGCAGTTCTTC.

V usage is TRBV28 and J usage is TRBJ1-2, with 10 nucleotides matching TRBD1. The CDR3 contains 16 residues. Trimming cost V 5 bases and J 7 bases; bases outside gene matches: 13. Germline-derived CDR1 and CDR2 are MDHEN and SYDVKM. DNA of the CDR3: TGTGCCAGCAGTCCCCGACCGGGACAGGGGCCGGGTGGCTACACCTTC. This sequence encodes CASSPRPGQGPGGYTF.

The V gene is TRBV28, the J gene TRBJ2-5, with D possibly TRBD1 on 5 matching bases. This CDR3 comprises 15 residues. The germline V and J ends were trimmed by 7 bases and 3 bases, with 18 bases remaining between them. Germline CDR1 is MDHEN and CDR2 is SYDVKM. CDR3 sequence (DNA): TGTGCCAGCACCAGGGCAGGATCAGGGAAAGAGACCCAGTACTTC. Encoded protein: CASTRAGSGKETQYF.

The chain uses TRBV4-1 and TRBJ2-1, with 8 nucleotides matching TRBD2. CDR1 and CDR2 from the germline V gene are MGHRA and YSYEKL. The V gene end was trimmed by 3 bases and the J gene end by 0 bases; junction bases not matched to a gene: 10. The CDR3 is 18 amino acids. In DNA form, the CDR3 reads TGCGCCAGCAGCCACCCCCCAGGCGGGGGGCGCTCCTACAATGAGCAGTTCTTC. This encodes CASSHPPGGGRSYNEQFF.

The rearrangement joins TRBV5-5 to TRBJ1-1; tentatively, D is TRBD1 (6 bases). The CDR3 has 15 amino acids. Trimming removed 4 bases from V and 1 base from J, with 14 bases in between. Germline V CDR1 and CDR2: SGHKS, YYEKEE (reference sequence). The CDR3 loop is CASSPRQAQNTEAFF. Written as DNA, the CDR3 is TGTGCCAGCAGCCCCCGACAGGCGCAGAACACTGAAGCTTTCTTT.

CDR3: CASSQQTRSSYNEQFF. CDR3 DNA sequence: TGTGCCAGCAGCCAACAAACTAGGAGCTCCTACAATGAGCAGTTCTTC. This chain links TRBV4-2 with TRBJ2-1; perhaps TRBD2 as D (5 bases). Germline V gene lookup returns CDR1 LGHNA and CDR2 YNFKEQ. V was clipped by 2 bases and J by 0 bases, with 11 bases between them. This CDR3 is 16 amino acids long.

The genes are TRBV27 and TRBJ2-1; 11 bases fit TRBD2. The CDR3 sequence is 15 residues long. The trim removed 5 bases at V and 4 bases at J, leaving 4 bases unmatched. The germline gives CDR1 MNHEY, CDR2 SMNVEV (reference sequence). Written as DNA, the CDR3 is TGTGCCAGCAGTCACGGGACTAGCGGTTACAATGAGCAGTTCTTC. Amino acids: CASSHGTSGYNEQFF.

This sequence joins TRBV9 and TRBJ1-4; D ambiguous. CDR3 length: 15 amino acids. V was trimmed by 3 bases and J by 3 bases, leaving 12 bases between them. The germline CDR1 and CDR2 sequences are SGDLS and YYNGEE. The CDR3 DNA sequence: TGTGCCAGCAGCGCTGAGGGAACTCCTAATGAAAAACTGTTTTTT. The encoded protein is CASSAEGTPNEKLFF.

The V gene is TRBV19, the J gene TRBJ2-7, with 9 bases identical to TRBD1. The CDR3 extends over 15 amino acids. With 5 bases clipped from V and 2 bases from J, the junction kept 7 bases outside the gene matches. Germline V gene lookup returns CDR1 LNHDA and CDR2 SQIVND (reference sequence). The chain's CDR3 is CASSSRDRDTYEQYF. The DNA for the CDR3 is TGTGCCAGTAGTTCCCGGGACAGGGATACCTACGAGCAGTACTTC.

The chain links TRBV18 to TRBJ1-3, with D unclear. Trimming cost V 2 bases and J 4 bases, with 12 bases left between them. The CDR3 has 15 amino acids. Germline loops: CDR1 KGHSH, CDR2 LQKENI. CDR3 sequence reads: CASSPTGLQGNTIYF. The CDR3 bases are TGTGCCAGCTCACCAACGGGTCTTCAGGGAAACACCATATATTTT.

The chain couples TRBV9 to TRBJ1-1; TRBD1 might be the D (6 bases). Germline assignment: CDR1 SGDLS and CDR2 YYNGEE. V shed 0 bases and J shed 5 bases, with 11 bases lying between them. The CDR3 length is 14 residues. The CDR3 reads CASSVAGRGTEAFF. The CDR3 DNA reads TGTGCCAGCAGCGTAGCTGGCAGGGGAACTGAAGCTTTCTTT.

The chain joins TRBV6-5 to TRBJ2-1; a weak D match, TRBD2 (7 bases). The CDR3 totals 14 residues. V was pared by 10 bases and J by 5 bases, with 18 bases between. Germline CDR1 MNHEY, CDR2 SVGAGI. The DNA for the CDR3 is TGTGCCACCTCTAGGGGGGGGGTGGACAATGAGCAGTTCTTC. It is translated as CATSRGGVDNEQFF.

The chain recombines TRBV27 with TRBJ2-2; 10 nucleotides align to TRBD2. Germline V gene sequence: CDR1 MNHEY, CDR2 SMNVEV (reference sequence). V gave up 7 bases and J gave up 3 bases; unmatched junction bases: 2. The CDR3 runs to 14 residues. The CDR3 region has the DNA TGTGCCAGCATGGGACTAGCGTACACCGGGGAGCTGTTTTTT. As protein: CASMGLAYTGELFF.

The V gene is TRBV30, the J gene TRBJ1-4; 10 nucleotides line up with TRBD1. The V segment lost 5 bases and the J segment 8 bases; nucleotides outside the gene matches: 5. CDR1 and CDR2 (germline): GTSNPN, SVGIG (reference sequence). CDR3 size: 13 residues. The DNA for the CDR3 is TGTGCCTGGCGGGACAGGGGACACGAAAAACTGTTTTTT. Translated: CAWRDRGHEKLFF.